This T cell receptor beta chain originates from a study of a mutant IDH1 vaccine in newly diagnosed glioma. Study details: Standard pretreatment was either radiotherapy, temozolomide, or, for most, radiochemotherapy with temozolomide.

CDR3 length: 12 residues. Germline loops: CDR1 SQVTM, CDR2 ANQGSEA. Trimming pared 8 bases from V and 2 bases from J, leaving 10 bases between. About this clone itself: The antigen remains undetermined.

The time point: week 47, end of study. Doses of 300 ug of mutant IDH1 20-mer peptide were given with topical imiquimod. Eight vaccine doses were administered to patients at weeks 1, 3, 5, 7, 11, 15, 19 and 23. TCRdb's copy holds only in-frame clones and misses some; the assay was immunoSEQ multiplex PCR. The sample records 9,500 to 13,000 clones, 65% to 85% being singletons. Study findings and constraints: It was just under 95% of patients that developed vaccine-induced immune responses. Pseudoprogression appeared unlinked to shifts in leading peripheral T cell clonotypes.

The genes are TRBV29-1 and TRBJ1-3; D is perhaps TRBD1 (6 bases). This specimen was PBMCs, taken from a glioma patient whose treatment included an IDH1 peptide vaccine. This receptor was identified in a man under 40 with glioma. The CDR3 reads CSIQGAGNTIYF. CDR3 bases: TGCAGCATACAGGGCGCTGGAAACACCATATATTTT.